The 19 T cell receptor beta chains in this list originate from one sample, sequenced in a study of shared clonotypes between healthy human individuals. This table comes from immunoSEQ multiplex PCR, and its TCRdb copy is limited to in-frame clones, with some not included. The table lists about 340,000 clones, 73% of them singletons. Specimen: memory CD4+ T cells sorted from blood. Noted subset: CD45RA-negative fraction. The receptors derive from a man aged 25-40 years in good health.

Only one count was recorded for this clone. This rearrangement joins TRBV11-2 to TRBJ2-7; the D call may be TRBD1 or TRBD2 (5 bases each). CDR1 SGHAT and CDR2 FQNNGV come from the germline V gene. V was trimmed by 3 bases and J by 0 bases, leaving 12 bases between them. CDR3 length: 15 residues. CDR3 nucleotides: TGTGCCAGCAGCTTTGTTGAGGGGATCTCCTACGAGCAGTACTTC. This sequence encodes CASSFVEGISYEQYF. Complete variable domain (other parts from reference TRBV11-2 and TRBJ2-7): EAGVAQSPRYKIIEKRQSVAFWCNPISGHATLYWYQQILGQGPKLLIQFQNNGVVDDSQLPKDRFSAERLKGVDSTLKIQPAKLEDSAVYLCASSFVEGISYEQYFGPGTRLTVT.

Only a few counts were recorded for this clone. The chain couples TRBV27 to TRBJ2-2; the D gene could be TRBD1 or TRBD2 (6 bases each). Deletions cut 0 bases from V and 3 bases from J, with 11 bases between. The germline V gene encodes CDR1 MNHEY and CDR2 SMNVEV (reference sequence). This CDR3 contains 16 residues. The CDR3: CASSLSGGQYTGELFF. In nucleotides, the CDR3 is TGTGCCAGCAGTTTATCTGGGGGGCAGTACACCGGGGAGCTGTTTTTT.

The V and J genes are TRBV10-3 and TRBJ1-3; unclear D gene. Trimming took off 0 bases at V and 2 bases at J, with 8 bases between the two ends. There are 15 residues in the CDR3. In germline, CDR1 is ENHRY, CDR2 SYGVKD. In DNA form, the CDR3 reads TGTGCCATCAGTGAGTCGACCGGAGCTGGAAACACCATATATTTT. Protein sequence: CAISESTGAGNTIYF.

This chain links TRBV18 with TRBJ2-3; D call uncertain. V lost 8 bases and J lost 3, with 12 bases in between. The CDR3 contains 13 residues. Per germline, CDR1 KGHSH and CDR2 LQKENI. CDR3 DNA sequence: TGTGCCAGCACCCGGCTAAGGACAGATACGCAGTATTTT. It encodes CASTRLRTDTQYF.

The rearrangement links TRBV5-8 to TRBJ2-2, with 14 bases aligning to TRBD2. Trimming cost V 6 bases and J 8 bases; bases outside gene matches: 12. Germline V gene lookup returns CDR1 SGHTS and CDR2 YDEGEE. This CDR3 spans 17 amino acids. CDR3 in amino acids: CASTLSKGLAGVGELFF. The CDR3 bases are TGTGCCAGCACCCTCTCAAAGGGACTAGCGGGAGTTGGGGAGCTGTTTTTT.

The chain carries TRBV7-2 and TRBJ2-2, with 8 nucleotides matching TRBD1. There are 16 residues in the CDR3. Per germline, CDR1 SGHTA and CDR2 FQGNSA. V lost 5 bases to trimming and J lost 6 bases; unmatched junction nucleotides: 11. As DNA, the CDR3 is TGTGCCAGCAGCCCTGTGGGGCAGGGGGCGGCCGGGGAGCTGTTTTTT. It codes for CASSPVGQGAAGELFF.

This clone was seen a single time. The chain combines TRBV5-5 with TRBJ1-1; the D gene is possibly TRBD1 (5 bases). Trimming pared 2 bases from V and 3 bases from J, leaving 11 bases between. CDR1 is SGHKS and CDR2 is YYEKEE in the germline V gene (reference sequence). The CDR3 contains 14 residues. CDR3 coding DNA: TGTGCCAGCAGCTTCGTCGCGGGGGACACTGAAGCTTTCTTT. Amino acids: CASSFVAGDTEAFF.

The genes are TRBV28 and TRBJ2-5, with D possibly TRBD2 on 6 matching bases. Germline lookup yields CDR1 MDHEN and CDR2 SYDVKM. The V and J ends lost 2 bases and 3 bases respectively, with 7 bases between them. This CDR3 region has 13 residues. The CDR3 here is CASSLGGEETQYF. DNA of the CDR3: TGTGCCAGCAGTTTAGGCGGGGAAGAGACCCAGTACTTC.

The CDR3 DNA reads TGTGCCACCAGCAGGAATTCCCTGGACTTGGCAGATACGCAGTATTTT. Amino acid sequence: CATSRNSLDLADTQYF. This rearrangement joins TRBV15 to TRBJ2-3; D may be TRBD2 (5 bases). CDR3 length equals 16 residues. CDR1 and CDR2 (germline): LNHNV, YYDKDF (reference sequence). The V end lost 3 bases, the J end lost 4 bases, and 17 bases lay between the germline ends.

The chain joins TRBV6-4 to TRBJ2-1; TRBD2 matches 10 bases. Per germline, CDR1 MRHNA and CDR2 SNTAGT. V was clipped by 0 bases and J by 8 bases; unmatched bases: 4. The CDR3 covers 15 residues. CDR3 sequence (DNA): TGTGCCAGCAGTGACTCGTCTAGCGGGAGAGATGAGCAGTTCTTC. It yields the protein CASSDSSSGRDEQFF.

The V and J genes are TRBV5-6 and TRBJ2-6, with D possibly TRBD1 on 5 matching bases. Germline V CDR1 and CDR2: SGHDT, YYEEEE. There are 15 residues in the CDR3. Trimming removed 4 bases at V and 0 bases at J, with 8 bases between. Written as DNA, the CDR3 is TGTGCCAGCAGCCCGACAGACTCTGGGGCCAACGTCCTGACTTTC. Protein: CASSPTDSGANVLTF. The full variable domain, rest sourced from reference TRBV5-6 and TRBJ2-6, is DAGVTQSPTHLIKTRGQQVTLRCSPKSGHDTVSWYQQALGQGPQFIFQYYEEEERQRGNFPDRFSGHQFPNYSSELNVNALLLGDSALYLCASSPTDSGANVLTFGAGSRLTVL.

The chain couples TRBV21-1 to TRBJ2-7; the table gives TRBD2 as D, unverified against the DNA. TRBV21-1 is flagged as a pseudogene. The length of the CDR3 is 16 residues. CDR3 loop: CASSLSSIFGSYEQYF. CDR3 in DNA: TGTGCCAGCAGCCTATCTAGTATTTTTGGCTCCTACGAGCAGTACTTC.

The chain has TRBV14 and TRBJ1-2, with D unresolved. In germline, CDR1 is SGHDN, CDR2 FVKESK. The CDR3 has 13 amino acids. With 1 base removed from V and 11 bases from J, the gap between germline ends came to 14 bases. The CDR3 DNA reads as TGTGCCAGCAGCCAAGTTTCGTCCTCGTCATACACCTTC. Translation gives CASSQVSSSSYTF.

J is TRBJ2-1 and V is TRBV29-1; D ambiguous. The germline V gene encodes CDR1 SQVTM and CDR2 ANQGSEA. The CDR3 loop spans 10 amino acids. CDR3 sequence reads: CSGWENEQFF. The CDR3 nucleotides are TGCAGTGGGTGGGAAAATGAGCAGTTCTTC.

The gene calls are TRBV9 and TRBJ1-1; 8 bases agree with TRBD1. The J segment lost 1 base and the V segment lost 3 bases, leaving 5 bases of the junction unmatched. The germline V gene encodes CDR1 SGDLS and CDR2 YYNGEE. This CDR3 spans 15 amino acids. The CDR3 bases are TGTGCCAGCAGCGCCAGGGGGCTGGAGAACACTGAAGCTTTCTTT. Translating it yields CASSARGLENTEAFF. The full variable domain, with the rest looked up from reference TRBV9 and TRBJ1-1, is DSGVTQTPKHLITATGQRVTLRCSPRSGDLSVYWYQQSLDQGLQFLIQYYNGEERAKGNILERFSAQQFPDLHSELNLSSLELGDSALYFCASSARGLENTEAFFGQGTRLTVV.

The chain carries TRBV19 and TRBJ1-3; D is perhaps TRBD1 (5 bases). The V gene's germline CDR1 is LNHDA and CDR2 SQIVND (reference sequence). This CDR3 has 14 residues. V lost 6 bases and J lost 2, with 11 bases in between. CDR3 amino acids: CASRVQAPGNTIYF. The CDR3 DNA sequence: TGTGCCAGTAGGGTACAGGCTCCTGGAAACACCATATATTTT.

In its sample, this clone was seen a few times. The chain joins TRBV28 to TRBJ2-7; D might be TRBD1 or TRBD2, each matching 5 bases. Germline V gene data show CDR1 as MDHEN and CDR2 as SYDVKM. The CDR3 is 14 amino acids. V was clipped by 6 bases and J by 4 bases, with 16 bases between them. The CDR3 DNA reads TGTGCCAGCAGCCTAATCGGGACGGGATACGAGCAGTACTTC. As protein: CASSLIGTGYEQYF.

Notes on this clone: The same CDR3 also results from other DNA sequences found in this sample. The rearrangement uses TRBV6-5 and TRBJ2-7; 9 bases line up with TRBD1. Germline trimming cut 3 bases from V and 2 bases from J; bases unmatched to any gene: 2. The CDR3 runs 14 residues. Per the germline V gene, CDR1 is MNHEY and CDR2 is SVGAGI. The CDR3 nucleotides read TGTGCCAGCAGTTATGGGACAGGGCCCTACGAGCAGTACTTC. Protein product: CASSYGTGPYEQYF.

The gene calls are TRBV6-5 and TRBJ2-7; D not resolved. CDR1 and CDR2 (germline): MNHEY, SVGAGI. The CDR3 spans 15 residues. Between the trimmed V and J ends, which lost 4 bases and 3 bases, there was a span of 16 bases. The CDR3 DNA reads as TGTGCCAGCAGTTCCCCGGGTCCAGCAATCTACGAGCAGTACTTC. It yields the protein CASSSPGPAIYEQYF.